The following is a T cell receptor (beta chain) sequence with its context. No cognate antigen has been identified for it. No base-level quality is on record; no much larger clone is a single base apart. Collaborating institutions collected whole blood in K2EDTA tubes following their own protocols. For TCRbeta analysis, collaborators shipped samples in one of three forms: frozen whole blood, isolated PBMCs, or DNA extracted from either of those sample types. The immunoSEQ Assay, a bias-controlled multiplex PCR, was used to amplify TCRbeta CDR3 regions from genomic DNA. The published analysis was carried out like this. The number of nucleated cells in each sample was estimated by amplification of reference gene primers within the assay. Sequence reads were collapsed and filtered to measure the absolute abundance of every unique TCRbeta CDR3 rearrangement. For each sample, productive Simpson clonality was calculated as the square root of Simpson's diversity index across productive rearrangements. TCRdb obtained this table from immuneACCESS and retained in-frame rearrangements with V and J assigned. These tables miss some clones; where compared with another copy, unresolved V genes account for less than half of the shortfall, and the remainder is unexplained. D and trimming come from the DNA, and the V and J calls and clone size come from that table. The sample table contains roughly 100,000 clones; only one count was recorded for 81% of them. Together, the top ten hold approximately 9% of the sample.

The entry originates in a study of blood T cell repertoires in COVID-19 (dated by TCRdb to about 2020). Broadly, across the study: Samples covering the acute and convalescent phases of COVID-19 were provided by collaborators in the United States, Italy and Spain. The repertoires were released in a freely available public database intended as a resource for research on the immune response to SARS-CoV-2. Nearly every sample came with metadata listing a de-identified subject ID, COVID-19 status, age in years and sex. Deeply sampled blood TCRbeta repertoires from subjects exposed to, actively infected with, or recovered from COVID-19 were included in the dataset. HLA class I and class II types, where available, came from metadata supplied by the sample provider rather than from assay-based typing. The material from the prospective study consisted of cDNA or gDNA derived from T cells, B-cell-depleted T cells, or PBMCs. The samples were drawn from the first 160 participants of the ongoing ImmuneRACE study and from 1,254 subjects provided by 6 global collaborators. Paper-wide results and their limitations: Clinical and demographic metadata were provided uncurated, with the amount varying by source and participant.

The CDR3 measures 19 amino acids from cysteine to phenylalanine. The retained sequence is limited to the CDR3, 57 bases, with the frame set at the first base. Trimming takes 3 bases from V and 5 bases from J, and the germline ends sit 30 bases apart. From a lookup of the germline V gene, CDR1 and CDR2 are SGDLS and YYNGEE. The sample was peripheral blood. The clonotype was recovered from a woman in her 70s with acute or convalescent COVID-19. The sequence joins TRBV9 to TRBJ2-7; the D gene is perhaps TRBD2, from 7 matching bases. The nucleotide sequence is given as TGTGCCAGCAGCGCCCCGGGCAGGGGAGGGTTGGCCCCCCTCCACGAGCAGTACTTC. The translation is CASSAPGRGGLAPLHEQYF.